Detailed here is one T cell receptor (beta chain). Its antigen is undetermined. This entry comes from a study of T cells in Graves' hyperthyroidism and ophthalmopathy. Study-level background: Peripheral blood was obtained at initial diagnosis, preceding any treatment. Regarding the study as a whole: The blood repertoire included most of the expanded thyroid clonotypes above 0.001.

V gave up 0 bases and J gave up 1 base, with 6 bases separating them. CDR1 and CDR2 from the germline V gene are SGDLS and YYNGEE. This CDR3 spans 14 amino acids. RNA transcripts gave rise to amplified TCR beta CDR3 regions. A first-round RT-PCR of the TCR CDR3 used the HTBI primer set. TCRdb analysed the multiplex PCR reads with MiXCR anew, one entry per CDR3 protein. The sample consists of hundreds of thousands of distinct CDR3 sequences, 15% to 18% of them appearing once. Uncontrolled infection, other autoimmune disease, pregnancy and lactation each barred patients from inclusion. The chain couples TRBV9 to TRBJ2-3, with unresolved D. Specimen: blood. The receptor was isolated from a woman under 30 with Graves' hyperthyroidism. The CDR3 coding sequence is TGTGCCAGCAGCGTAGAGCCTCGCACAGATACGCAGTATTTT. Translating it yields CASSVEPRTDTQYF.